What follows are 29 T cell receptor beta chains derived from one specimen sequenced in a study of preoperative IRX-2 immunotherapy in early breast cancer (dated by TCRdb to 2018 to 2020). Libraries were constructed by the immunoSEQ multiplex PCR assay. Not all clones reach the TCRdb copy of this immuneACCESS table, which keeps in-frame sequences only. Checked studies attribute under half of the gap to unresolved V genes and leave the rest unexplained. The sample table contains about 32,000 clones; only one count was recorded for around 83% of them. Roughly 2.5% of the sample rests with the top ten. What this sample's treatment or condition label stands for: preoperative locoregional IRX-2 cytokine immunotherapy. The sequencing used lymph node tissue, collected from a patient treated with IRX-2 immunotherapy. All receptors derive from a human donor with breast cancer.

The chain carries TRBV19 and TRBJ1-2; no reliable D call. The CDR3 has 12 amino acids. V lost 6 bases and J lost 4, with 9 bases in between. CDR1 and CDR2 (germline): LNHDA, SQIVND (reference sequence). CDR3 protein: CASSLRSYGYTF. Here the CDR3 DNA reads TGTGCCAGTAGCCTACGGAGCTATGGCTACACCTTC.

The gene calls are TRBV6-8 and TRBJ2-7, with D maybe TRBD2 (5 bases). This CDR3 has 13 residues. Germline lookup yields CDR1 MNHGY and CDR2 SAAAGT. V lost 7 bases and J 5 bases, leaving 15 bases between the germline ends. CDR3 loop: CASKRGSGNEQYF. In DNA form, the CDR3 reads TGTGCCAGCAAACGTGGGAGTGGCAACGAGCAGTACTTC.

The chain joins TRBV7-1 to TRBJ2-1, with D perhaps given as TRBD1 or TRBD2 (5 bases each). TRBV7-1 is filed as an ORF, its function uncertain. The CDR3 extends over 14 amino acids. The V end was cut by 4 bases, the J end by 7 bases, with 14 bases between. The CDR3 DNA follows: TGTGCCAGCAGCTTCATTCAGGGACGGAATGAGCAGTTCTTC. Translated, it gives CASSFIQGRNEQFF.

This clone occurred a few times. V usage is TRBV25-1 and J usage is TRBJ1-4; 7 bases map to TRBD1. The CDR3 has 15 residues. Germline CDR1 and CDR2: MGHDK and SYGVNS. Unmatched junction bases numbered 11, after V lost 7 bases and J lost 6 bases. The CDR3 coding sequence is TGTGCCAGCACCGTCGGACAGGTTGAGGATGAAAAACTGTTTTTT. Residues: CASTVGQVEDEKLFF.

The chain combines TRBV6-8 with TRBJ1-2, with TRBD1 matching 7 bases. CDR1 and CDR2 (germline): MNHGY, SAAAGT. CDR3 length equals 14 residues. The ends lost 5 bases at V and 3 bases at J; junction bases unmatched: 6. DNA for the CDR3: TGTGCCAGCAGTGAGGGAGACAGGGACTATGGCTACACCTTC. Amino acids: CASSEGDRDYGYTF.

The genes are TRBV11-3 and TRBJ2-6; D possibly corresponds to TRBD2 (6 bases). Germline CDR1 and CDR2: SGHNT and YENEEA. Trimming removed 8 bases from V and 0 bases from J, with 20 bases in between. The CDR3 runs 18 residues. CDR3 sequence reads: CASAQRGTRISGANVLTF. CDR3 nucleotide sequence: TGTGCCAGCGCACAGAGAGGGACTCGGATCTCTGGGGCCAACGTCCTGACTTTC.

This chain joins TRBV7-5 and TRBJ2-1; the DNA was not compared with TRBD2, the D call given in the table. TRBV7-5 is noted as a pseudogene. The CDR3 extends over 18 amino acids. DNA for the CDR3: TGTGCCAGCAGCTTAACCCCGGGACTAGCGGGAGTCATGAATGAGCAGTTCTTC. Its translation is CASSLTPGLAGVMNEQFF.

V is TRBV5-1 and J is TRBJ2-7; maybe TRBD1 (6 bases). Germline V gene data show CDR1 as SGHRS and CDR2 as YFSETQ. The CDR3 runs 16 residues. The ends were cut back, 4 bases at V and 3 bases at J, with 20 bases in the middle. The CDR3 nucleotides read TGCGCCAGCAGCCGAGGCACTCGGACAGACGTCTACGAGCAGTACTTC. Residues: CASSRGTRTDVYEQYF.

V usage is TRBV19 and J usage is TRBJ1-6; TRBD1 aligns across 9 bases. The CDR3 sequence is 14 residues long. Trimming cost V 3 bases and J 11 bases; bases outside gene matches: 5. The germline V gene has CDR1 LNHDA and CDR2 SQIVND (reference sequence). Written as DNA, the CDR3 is TGTGCCAGTAGTATCACGGGACAGGGTCCACCCCTCCACTTT. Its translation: CASSITGQGPPLHF.

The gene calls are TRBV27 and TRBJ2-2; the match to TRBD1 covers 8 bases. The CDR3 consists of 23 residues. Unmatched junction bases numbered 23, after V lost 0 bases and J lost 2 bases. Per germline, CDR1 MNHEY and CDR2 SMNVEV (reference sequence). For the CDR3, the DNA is TGTGCCAGCAGTTTATCGAGACAGGGGTTAATTCCAAGGCACCTCCTAAACACCGGGGAGCTGTTTTTT. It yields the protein CASSLSRQGLIPRHLLNTGELFF.

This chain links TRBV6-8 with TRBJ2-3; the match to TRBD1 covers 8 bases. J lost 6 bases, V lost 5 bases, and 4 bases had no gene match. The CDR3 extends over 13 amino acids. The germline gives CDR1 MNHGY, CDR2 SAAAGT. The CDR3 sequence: CASSRTGFDTQYF. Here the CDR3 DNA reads TGTGCCAGCAGTCGGACAGGGTTCGATACGCAGTATTTT.

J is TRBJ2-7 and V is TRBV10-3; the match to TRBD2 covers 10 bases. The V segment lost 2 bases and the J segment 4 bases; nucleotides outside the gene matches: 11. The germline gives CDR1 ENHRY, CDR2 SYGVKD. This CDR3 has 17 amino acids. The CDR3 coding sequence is TGTGCCATCAGTGAGGGAAGGGCTAGCGGGGGCCTTTACGAGCAGTACTTC. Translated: CAISEGRASGGLYEQYF.

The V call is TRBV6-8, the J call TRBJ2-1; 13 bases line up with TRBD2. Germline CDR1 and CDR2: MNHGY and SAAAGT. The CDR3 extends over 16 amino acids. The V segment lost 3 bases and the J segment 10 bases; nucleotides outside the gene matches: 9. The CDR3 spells CASSYPGTSGVGEQFF. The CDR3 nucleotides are TGTGCCAGCAGTTATCCCGGGACTAGCGGGGTAGGAGAGCAGTTCTTC.

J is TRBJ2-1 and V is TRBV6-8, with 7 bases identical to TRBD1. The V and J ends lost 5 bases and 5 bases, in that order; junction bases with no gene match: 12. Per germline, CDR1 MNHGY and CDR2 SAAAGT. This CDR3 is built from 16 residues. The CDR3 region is CASSARGLLWDNEQFF. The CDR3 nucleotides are TGTGCCAGCAGTGCCAGGGGGTTGCTATGGGACAATGAGCAGTTCTTC.

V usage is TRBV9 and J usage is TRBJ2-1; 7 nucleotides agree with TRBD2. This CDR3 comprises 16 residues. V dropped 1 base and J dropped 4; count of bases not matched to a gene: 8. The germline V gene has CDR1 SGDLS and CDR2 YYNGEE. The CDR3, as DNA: TGTGCCAGCAGCGTATATGGTCTAGCGGCTTACAATGAGCAGTTCTTC. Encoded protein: CASSVYGLAAYNEQFF. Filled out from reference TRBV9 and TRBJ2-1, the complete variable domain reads DSGVTQTPKHLITATGQRVTLRCSPRSGDLSVYWYQQSLDQGLQFLIQYYNGEERAKGNILERFSAQQFPDLHSELNLSSLELGDSALYFCASSVYGLAAYNEQFFGPGTRLTVL.

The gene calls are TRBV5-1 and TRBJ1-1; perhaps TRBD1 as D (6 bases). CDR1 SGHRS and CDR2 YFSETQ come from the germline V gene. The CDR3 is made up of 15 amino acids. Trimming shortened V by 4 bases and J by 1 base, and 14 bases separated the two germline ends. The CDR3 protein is CASSGWDNPNTEAFF. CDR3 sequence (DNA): TGCGCCAGCAGCGGATGGGACAACCCGAACACTGAAGCTTTCTTT.

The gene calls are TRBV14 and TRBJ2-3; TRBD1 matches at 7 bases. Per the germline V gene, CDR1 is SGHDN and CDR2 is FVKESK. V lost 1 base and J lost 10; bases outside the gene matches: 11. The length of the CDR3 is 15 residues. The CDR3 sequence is CASSQARPNRGPQYF. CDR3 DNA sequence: TGTGCCAGCAGCCAAGCACGCCCCAACAGGGGCCCGCAGTATTTT.

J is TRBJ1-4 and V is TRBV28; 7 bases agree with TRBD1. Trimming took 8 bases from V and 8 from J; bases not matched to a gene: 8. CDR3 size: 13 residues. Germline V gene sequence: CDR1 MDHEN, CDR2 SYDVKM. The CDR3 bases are TGTGCCAGCCAAAAGACAGGGAACGAAAAACTGTTTTTT. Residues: CASQKTGNEKLFF.

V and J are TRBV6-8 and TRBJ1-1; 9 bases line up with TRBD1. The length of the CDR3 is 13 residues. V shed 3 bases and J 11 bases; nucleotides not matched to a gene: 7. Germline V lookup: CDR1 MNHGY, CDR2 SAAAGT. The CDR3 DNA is TGTGCCAGCAGTTATAACACAGGGGGCCCGGCTTTCTTT. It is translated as CASSYNTGGPAFF.

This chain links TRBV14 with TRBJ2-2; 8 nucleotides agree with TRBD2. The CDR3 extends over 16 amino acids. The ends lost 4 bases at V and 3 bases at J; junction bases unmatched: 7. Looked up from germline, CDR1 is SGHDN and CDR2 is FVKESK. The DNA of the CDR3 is TGTGCCAGCAGCCCTTGGAACGGGAGGGACACCGGGGAGCTGTTTTTT. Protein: CASSPWNGRDTGELFF.

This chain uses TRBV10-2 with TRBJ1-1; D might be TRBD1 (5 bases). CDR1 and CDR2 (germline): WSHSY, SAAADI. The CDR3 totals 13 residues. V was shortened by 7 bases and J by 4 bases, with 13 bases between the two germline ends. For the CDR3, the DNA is TGCGCCAGCACAACCGGGGCCTCCACTGAAGCTTTCTTT. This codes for CASTTGASTEAFF.

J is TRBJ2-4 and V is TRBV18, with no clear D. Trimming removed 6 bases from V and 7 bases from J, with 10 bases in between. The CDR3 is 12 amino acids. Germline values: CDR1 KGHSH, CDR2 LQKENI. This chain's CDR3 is CASSHSENIQYF. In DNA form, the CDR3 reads TGTGCCAGCTCCCACTCTGAGAACATTCAGTACTTC.

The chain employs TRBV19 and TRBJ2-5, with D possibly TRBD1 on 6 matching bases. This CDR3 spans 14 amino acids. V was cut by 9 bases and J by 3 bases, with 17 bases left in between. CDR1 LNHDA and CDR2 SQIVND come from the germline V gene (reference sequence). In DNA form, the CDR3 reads TGTGCCAGCCAGAAAGGGGGTAGGAAAGAGACCCAGTACTTC. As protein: CASQKGGRKETQYF.

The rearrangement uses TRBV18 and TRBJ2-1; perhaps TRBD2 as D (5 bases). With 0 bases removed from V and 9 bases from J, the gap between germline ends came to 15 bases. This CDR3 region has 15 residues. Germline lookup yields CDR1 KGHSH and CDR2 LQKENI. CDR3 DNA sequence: TGTGCCAGCTCACCACCGGGAGCCCAGCGGACTGAGCAGTTCTTC. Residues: CASSPPGAQRTEQFF.

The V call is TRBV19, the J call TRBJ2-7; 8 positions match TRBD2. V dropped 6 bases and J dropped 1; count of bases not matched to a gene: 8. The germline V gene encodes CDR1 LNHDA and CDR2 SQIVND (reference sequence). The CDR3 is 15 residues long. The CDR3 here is CASRVQGLGSYEQYF. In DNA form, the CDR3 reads TGTGCCAGTAGGGTCCAGGGACTAGGGTCCTACGAGCAGTACTTC.

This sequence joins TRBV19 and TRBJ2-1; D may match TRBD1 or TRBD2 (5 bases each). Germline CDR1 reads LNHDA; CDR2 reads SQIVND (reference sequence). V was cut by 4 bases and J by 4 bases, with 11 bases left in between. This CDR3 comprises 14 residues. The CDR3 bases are TGTGCCAGTAGTAGAGGGGTACGGTACAATGAGCAGTTCTTC. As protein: CASSRGVRYNEQFF.

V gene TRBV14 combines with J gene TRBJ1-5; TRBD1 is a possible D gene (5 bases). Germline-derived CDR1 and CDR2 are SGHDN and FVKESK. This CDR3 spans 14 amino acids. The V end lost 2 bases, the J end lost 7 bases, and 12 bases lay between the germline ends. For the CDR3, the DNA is TGTGCCAGCAGCCAAACAGGCCAGCGGCAGCCCCAGCATTTT. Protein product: CASSQTGQRQPQHF.

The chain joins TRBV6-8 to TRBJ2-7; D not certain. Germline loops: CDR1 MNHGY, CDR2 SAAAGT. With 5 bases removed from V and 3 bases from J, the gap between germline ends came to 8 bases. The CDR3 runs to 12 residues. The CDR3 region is CASSPELYEQYF. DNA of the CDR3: TGTGCCAGCAGTCCGGAACTCTACGAGCAGTACTTC.

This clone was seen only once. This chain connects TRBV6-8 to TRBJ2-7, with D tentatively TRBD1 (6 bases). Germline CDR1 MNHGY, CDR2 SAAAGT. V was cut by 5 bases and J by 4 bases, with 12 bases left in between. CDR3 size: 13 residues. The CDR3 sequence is CASSGTPEYEQYF. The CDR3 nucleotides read TGTGCCAGCAGTGGGACACCCGAGTACGAGCAGTACTTC.